These 28 T cell receptor beta chains share one sample of origin, sequenced in a study of blood T cell repertoires in COVID-19. TCRdb's table, derived via immunoSEQ multiplex PCR, lists solely in-frame clones and lacks some. The sample yields about 110,000 clones, about 85% seen once. Input material: peripheral blood. These receptors originate from a woman in her sixties or seventies with acute or convalescent COVID-19.

The chain has TRBV6-1 and TRBJ1-2, with a tentative D call TRBD1 (6 bases). CDR1 MNHNS and CDR2 SASEGT come from the germline V gene. The CDR3 totals 12 residues. V lost 6 bases, J lost 3 bases, and 8 bases lay in between. The chain's CDR3 is CASSSGDYGYTF. CDR3 nucleotides: TGTGCCAGCAGCTCAGGGGACTATGGCTACACCTTC.

This chain links TRBV10-3 with TRBJ1-1; maybe TRBD1 (5 bases). The CDR3 has 14 amino acids. Per the germline V gene, CDR1 is ENHRY and CDR2 is SYGVKD. The germline V and J ends were trimmed by 4 bases and 0 bases, with 9 bases remaining between them. For the CDR3, the DNA is TGTGCCATCAGTGGGGAACAGGTGAACACTGAAGCTTTCTTT. This codes for CAISGEQVNTEAFF.

V is TRBV18 and J is TRBJ1-1; maybe TRBD1 (5 bases). The CDR3 spans 15 residues. Trimming took 3 bases from V and 0 from J, leaving 11 bases between them. Per the germline V gene, CDR1 is KGHSH and CDR2 is LQKENI. The CDR3 here is CASSPLAGMNTEAFF. The CDR3 DNA is TGTGCCAGCTCACCCCTTGCAGGGATGAACACTGAAGCTTTCTTT.

This clone was picked up a small number of times. The rearrangement joins TRBV27 to TRBJ2-7; 10 nucleotides line up with TRBD2. CDR1 is MNHEY, CDR2 SMNVEV, per germline (reference sequence). The CDR3 extends over 15 amino acids. The junction had 3 bases not matched to a gene; V was cut back by 3 bases and J by 1 base. Here the CDR3 reads CASSLTSGQSYEQYF. The CDR3 coding sequence is TGTGCCAGCAGTTTGACTAGCGGGCAGTCCTACGAGCAGTACTTC.

V and J are TRBV19 and TRBJ1-3; 8 nucleotides line up with TRBD1. In germline, CDR1 is LNHDA, CDR2 SQIVND (reference sequence). Germline trimming cut 4 bases from V and 4 bases from J; bases unmatched to any gene: 0. The CDR3 sequence is 13 residues long. The CDR3 loop is CASSTGGGNTIYF. The CDR3 DNA sequence: TGTGCCAGTAGTACAGGGGGCGGAAACACCATATATTTT.

This chain connects TRBV7-6 to TRBJ2-5; 8 bases line up with TRBD2. CDR1 and CDR2 (germline): SGHVS, FNYEAQ. The V segment lost 1 base and the J segment 1 base; nucleotides outside the gene matches: 5. This CDR3 contains 16 residues. The DNA for the CDR3 is TGTGCCAGCAGCTTAGTTGCGGGGGGACGCCAAGAGACCCAGTACTTC. It is translated as CASSLVAGGRQETQYF.

V and J are TRBV5-6 and TRBJ1-4, with 10 bases that match TRBD1. The CDR3 has 16 residues. Per the germline V gene, CDR1 is SGHDT and CDR2 is YYEEEE. V trimming: 1 base; J trimming: 3 bases; junction bases outside the gene matches: 3. The CDR3 nucleotides are TGTGCCAGCAGCTTGAGACAGGGGGCTGCTAATGAAAAACTGTTTTTT. This gives the protein CASSLRQGAANEKLFF.

This chain uses TRBV20-1 with TRBJ1-1, with no clear D. The CDR3 is made up of 14 amino acids. V lost 3 bases to trimming and J lost 1 base, with 12 bases between them. Germline CDR1 is DFQATT and CDR2 is SNEGSKA (reference sequence). The CDR3, as DNA: TGCAGTGCTAGTGGAGTGGGCCGGAACACTGAAGCTTTCTTT. As protein: CSASGVGRNTEAFF.

The rearrangement links TRBV3-1 (or the pseudogene TRBV3-2) to TRBJ1-2; D is undetermined. The CDR3 runs 13 residues. V dropped 3 bases and J dropped 0 bases, with 5 bases sitting between them. Germline V gives CDR1 LGHDT, CDR2 YNNKEL (reference sequence). The CDR3 nucleotides read TGTGCCAGCAGCCACCAAACTAACTATGGCTACACCTTC. Translating gives CASSHQTNYGYTF.

In its sample, this clone was seen a few times. V usage is TRBV6-1 and J usage is TRBJ1-6; D gene uncertain. V shed 1 base and J shed 6 bases, with 10 bases lying between them. This CDR3 has 15 amino acids. Germline V gene lookup returns CDR1 MNHNS and CDR2 SASEGT. The CDR3: CASSEGGRINSPLHF. The DNA for the CDR3 is TGTGCCAGCAGTGAAGGCGGCAGAATTAATTCACCCCTCCACTTT.

This clone was picked up a small number of times. This sequence joins TRBV9 and TRBJ2-3; TRBD2 might be the D (5 bases). V lost 4 bases to trimming and J lost 0 bases, with 12 bases between them. Germline V gene lookup returns CDR1 SGDLS and CDR2 YYNGEE. CDR3 length: 15 amino acids. The CDR3 coding sequence is TGTGCCAGCAGCAGAGGAGGCCCTAGCACAGATACGCAGTATTTT. The encoded protein is CASSRGGPSTDTQYF.

This chain connects TRBV7-6 to TRBJ2-2, with TRBD1 identical over 9 bases. Germline loops: CDR1 SGHVS, CDR2 FNYEAQ. The V segment lost 4 bases and the J segment 0 bases; nucleotides outside the gene matches: 3. This CDR3 is 16 amino acids long. The CDR3 spells CASSSTGGANTGELFF. DNA for the CDR3: TGTGCCAGCAGCTCTACAGGGGGCGCGAACACCGGGGAGCTGTTTTTT.

The chain is built from TRBV6-5 and TRBJ1-2; 10 bases fit TRBD1. The germline gives CDR1 MNHEY, CDR2 SVGAGI. The CDR3 contains 14 residues. V gave up 9 bases and J gave up 3 bases; unmatched junction bases: 7. CDR3 region: CASSGTGAYYGYTF. The CDR3 DNA is TGTGCCAGTTCCGGGACAGGGGCCTACTATGGCTACACCTTC.

This rearrangement joins TRBV28 to TRBJ2-1, with 7 positions matching TRBD2. Trimming cost V 3 bases and J 8 bases; bases outside gene matches: 7. The CDR3 runs to 14 residues. Germline values: CDR1 MDHEN, CDR2 SYDVKM. DNA for the CDR3: TGTGCCAGCAGTTTTTACATCGCGGGGGATGAGCAGTTCTTC. This encodes CASSFYIAGDEQFF. Looking up the rest from reference TRBV28 and TRBJ2-1 gives the full variable domain: DVKVTQSSRYLVKRTGEKVFLECVQDMDHENMFWYRQDPGLGLRLIYFSYDVKMKEKGDIPEGYSVSREKKERFSLILESASTNQTSMYLCASSFYIAGDEQFFGPGTRLTVL.

The CDR3, as DNA: TGTGCCAGCACCCCGACAGGGGGCAACACAGATACGCAGTATTTT. This translates into CASTPTGGNTDTQYF. The chain is built from TRBV6-5 and TRBJ2-3; 10 bases match TRBD1. J gave up 2 bases and V 7 bases, and 6 bases lay outside the gene matches. This CDR3 has 15 amino acids. Looked up from germline, CDR1 is MNHEY and CDR2 is SVGAGI.

This sequence joins TRBV5-1 and TRBJ1-3; 7 nucleotides line up with TRBD1. This CDR3 region has 16 residues. CDR1 is SGHRS, CDR2 YFSETQ, per germline. The trim removed 4 bases at V and 0 bases at J, leaving 7 bases unmatched. The CDR3 here is CASSRSGGDSGNTIYF. CDR3 sequence (DNA): TGCGCCAGCAGCAGATCAGGGGGAGACTCTGGAAACACCATATATTTT.

This chain links TRBV5-4 with TRBJ1-1; 9 nucleotides agree with TRBD1. The CDR3 has 15 residues. V was pared by 1 base and J by 1 base, with 2 bases of the junction left unmatched. Germline V CDR1 and CDR2: SGHNT, YYREEE (reference sequence). The CDR3 region has the DNA TGTGCCAGCAGCTTGCCGGGACAGGGGAACACTGAAGCTTTCTTT. Translating gives CASSLPGQGNTEAFF.

The V call is TRBV27, the J call TRBJ1-2; maybe TRBD1 (5 bases). CDR1 and CDR2 from the germline V gene are MNHEY and SMNVEV (reference sequence). The V gene lost 5 bases and the J gene lost 9 bases, with 16 bases spanning the gap. The CDR3 runs to 13 residues. The CDR3 region is CASSPRVGRRYTF. CDR3 coding DNA: TGTGCCAGCAGTCCCAGGGTGGGCAGGCGCTACACCTTC.

This sequence joins TRBV3-1 (or the pseudogene TRBV3-2) and TRBJ2-4, with a tentative D call TRBD1 (7 bases). The V end lost 4 bases, the J end lost 1 base, and 14 bases lay between the germline ends. The CDR3 sequence is 16 residues long. Germline V lookup: CDR1 LGHDT, CDR2 YNNKEL (reference sequence). The CDR3 protein is CASSPSAGGAKNIQYF. The CDR3 DNA reads as TGTGCCAGCAGCCCGTCTGCAGGGGGGGCCAAAAACATTCAGTACTTC.

The chain carries TRBV6-6 and TRBJ1-1; TRBD1 matches at 10 bases. J gave up 4 bases and V 7 bases, and 6 bases lay outside the gene matches. The CDR3 has 14 residues. Per germline, CDR1 MNHNY and CDR2 SVGAGI (reference sequence). The CDR3 bases are TGTGCCAGCATTCGGGACAGGGGTGGCACTGAAGCTTTCTTT. It specifies CASIRDRGGTEAFF.

The gene calls are TRBV28 and TRBJ1-1, with D perhaps TRBD1 (5 bases). V dropped 8 bases and J dropped 10 bases, with 20 bases sitting between them. This CDR3 comprises 13 residues. Germline CDR1 reads MDHEN; CDR2 reads SYDVKM. The CDR3 region has the DNA TGTGCCAGCGGCCTTCTGGGGGGGAGTGGAGCTTTCTTT. Protein: CASGLLGGSGAFF.

This clone came up once. This chain links TRBV5-1 with TRBJ1-2, with D perhaps matching TRBD1 (5 bases). This CDR3 is 16 amino acids long. Germline CDR1 and CDR2: SGHRS and YFSETQ. V lost 2 bases to trimming and J lost 5 bases, with 19 bases between them. CDR3 region: CASSLPMDNGRYGYTF. Written as DNA, the CDR3 is TGCGCCAGCAGCTTACCGATGGACAATGGAAGATATGGCTACACCTTC. The full variable domain, with the rest looked up from reference TRBV5-1 and TRBJ1-2, is KAGVTQTPRYLIKTRGQQVTLSCSPISGHRSVSWYQQTPGQGLQFLFEYFSETQRNKGNFPGRFSGRQFSNSRSEMNVSTLELGDSALYLCASSLPMDNGRYGYTFGSGTRLTVV.

The chain carries TRBV2 and TRBJ1-2; D possibly corresponds to TRBD1 (6 bases). Germline-derived CDR1 and CDR2 are SNHLY and FYNNEI. The CDR3 loop spans 16 amino acids. The ends were cut back, 3 bases at V and 2 bases at J, with 16 bases in the middle. The CDR3 sequence is CASSDLSGGSNYGYTF. The CDR3 DNA reads as TGTGCCAGCAGTGACCTCTCTGGGGGCAGCAACTATGGCTACACCTTC. The whole variable domain, filled in from reference TRBV2 and TRBJ1-2, reads EPEVTQTPSHQVTQMGQEVILRCVPISNHLYFYWYRQILGQKVEFLVSFYNNEISEKSEIFDDQFSVERPDGSNFTLKIRSTKLEDSAMYFCASSDLSGGSNYGYTFGSGTRLTVV.

Only one count was recorded for this clone. V gene TRBV19 combines with J gene TRBJ1-4; D is unresolved. This CDR3 is built from 15 residues. CDR1 is LNHDA, CDR2 SQIVND, per germline (reference sequence). Trimming shortened V by 3 bases and J by 3 bases, and 11 bases separated the two germline ends. The CDR3 loop reads CASSIVAGSNEKLFF. Written as DNA, the CDR3 is TGTGCCAGTAGTATTGTGGCGGGTTCTAATGAAAAACTGTTTTTT.

The chain recombines TRBV10-3 with TRBJ1-5; possible D gene TRBD1, 6 bases. Germline assignment: CDR1 ENHRY and CDR2 SYGVKD. The CDR3 runs to 16 residues. Trimming shortened V by 6 bases and J by 1 base, and 16 bases separated the two germline ends. CDR3 sequence: CAISNRDTMSNQPQHF. The DNA for the CDR3 is TGTGCCATCAGCAACCGGGACACCATGAGCAATCAGCCCCAGCATTTT.

V usage is TRBV12-3 or TRBV12-4 and J usage is TRBJ1-1; 9 nucleotides agree with TRBD1. The V gene end was trimmed by 5 bases and the J gene end by 11 bases; junction bases not matched to a gene: 6. This CDR3 has 12 amino acids. As DNA, the CDR3 is TGTGCCAGCAGTCGACAGGGGGGGAGCGCTTTCTTT. Its translation: CASSRQGGSAFF.

V gene TRBV6-5 combines with J gene TRBJ1-2; 10 bases agree with TRBD1. With 4 bases clipped from V and 1 base from J, the junction kept 6 bases outside the gene matches. The CDR3 sequence is 16 residues long. Germline V gene data show CDR1 as MNHEY and CDR2 as SVGAGI. CDR3 sequence (DNA): TGTGCCAGCAGTTTCTCCGGGACAGGGGTTAACTATGGCTACACCTTC. Residues: CASSFSGTGVNYGYTF.

The V gene is TRBV7-2, the J gene TRBJ1-5, with D tentatively TRBD1 (5 bases). The CDR3 has 14 residues. The V end was cut by 2 bases, the J end by 4 bases, with 9 bases between. CDR1 is SGHTA and CDR2 is FQGNSA in the germline V gene. The chain's CDR3 is CASSLIRDNQPQHF. The DNA for the CDR3 is TGTGCCAGCAGCTTAATCAGGGATAATCAGCCCCAGCATTTT.